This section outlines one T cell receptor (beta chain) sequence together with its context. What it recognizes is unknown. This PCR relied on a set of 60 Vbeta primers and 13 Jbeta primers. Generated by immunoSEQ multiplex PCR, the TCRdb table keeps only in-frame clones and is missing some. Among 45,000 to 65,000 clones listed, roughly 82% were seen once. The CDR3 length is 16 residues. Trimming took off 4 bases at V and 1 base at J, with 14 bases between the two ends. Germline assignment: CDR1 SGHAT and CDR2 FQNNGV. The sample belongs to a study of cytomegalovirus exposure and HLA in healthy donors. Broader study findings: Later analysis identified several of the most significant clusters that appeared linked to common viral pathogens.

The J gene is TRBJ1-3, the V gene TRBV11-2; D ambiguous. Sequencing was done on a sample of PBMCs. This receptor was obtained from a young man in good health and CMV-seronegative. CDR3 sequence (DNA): TGTGCCAGCAGCTCCCTATCCGGGAGGTCTGGAAACACCATATATTTT. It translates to CASSSLSGRSGNTIYF.